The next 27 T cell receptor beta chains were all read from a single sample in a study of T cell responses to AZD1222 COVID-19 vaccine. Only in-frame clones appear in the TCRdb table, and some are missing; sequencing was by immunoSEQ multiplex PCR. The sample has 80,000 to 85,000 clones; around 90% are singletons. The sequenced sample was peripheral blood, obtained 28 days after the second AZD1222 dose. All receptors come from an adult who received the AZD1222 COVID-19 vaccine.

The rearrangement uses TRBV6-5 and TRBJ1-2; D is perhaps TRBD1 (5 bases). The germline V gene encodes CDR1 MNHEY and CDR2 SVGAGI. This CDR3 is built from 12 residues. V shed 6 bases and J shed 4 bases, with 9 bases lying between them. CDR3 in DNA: TGTGCCAGCAGAGACAGTCTCTATGGCTACACCTTC. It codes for CASRDSLYGYTF.

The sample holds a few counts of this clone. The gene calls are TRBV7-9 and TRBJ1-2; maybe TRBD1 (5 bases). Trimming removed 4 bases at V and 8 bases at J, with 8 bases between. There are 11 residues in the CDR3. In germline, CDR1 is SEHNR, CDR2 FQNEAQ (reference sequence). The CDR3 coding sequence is TGTGCCAGCAGCTCACAGGAGGGCTACACCTTC. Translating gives CASSSQEGYTF.

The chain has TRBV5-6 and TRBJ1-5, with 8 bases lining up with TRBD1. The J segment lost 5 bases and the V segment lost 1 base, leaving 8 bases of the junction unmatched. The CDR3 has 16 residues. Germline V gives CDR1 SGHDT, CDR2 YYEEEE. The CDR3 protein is CASSLSPGTGHQPQHF. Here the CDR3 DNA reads TGTGCCAGCAGCTTGTCCCCCGGGACAGGCCATCAGCCCCAGCATTTT.

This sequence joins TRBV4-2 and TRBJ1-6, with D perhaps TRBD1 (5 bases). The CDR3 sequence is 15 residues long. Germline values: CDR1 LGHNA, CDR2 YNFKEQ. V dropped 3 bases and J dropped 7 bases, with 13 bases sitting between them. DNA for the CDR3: TGTGCCAGCAGCCAGACCAGGGAAGACAATTCACCCCTCCACTTT. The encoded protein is CASSQTREDNSPLHF.

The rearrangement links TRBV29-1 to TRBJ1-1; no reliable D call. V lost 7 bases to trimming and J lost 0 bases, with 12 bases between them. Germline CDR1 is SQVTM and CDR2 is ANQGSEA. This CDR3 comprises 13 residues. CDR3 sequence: CSESERVNTEAFF. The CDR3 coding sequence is TGCAGCGAGAGCGAAAGGGTGAACACTGAAGCTTTCTTT.

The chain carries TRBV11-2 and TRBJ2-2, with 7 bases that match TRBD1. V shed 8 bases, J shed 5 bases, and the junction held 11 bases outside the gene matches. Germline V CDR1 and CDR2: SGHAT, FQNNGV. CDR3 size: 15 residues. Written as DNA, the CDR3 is TGTGCCAGCCGAAGACAGGGAGCGGTGACCGGGGAGCTGTTTTTT. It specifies CASRRQGAVTGELFF.

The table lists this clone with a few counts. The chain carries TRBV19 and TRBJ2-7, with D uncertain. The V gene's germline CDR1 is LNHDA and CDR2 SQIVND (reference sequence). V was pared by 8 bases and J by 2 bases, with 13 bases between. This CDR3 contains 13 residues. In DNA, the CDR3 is TGTGCCAGTCGCATGGTAGGGACCTACGAGCAGTACTTC. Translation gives CASRMVGTYEQYF. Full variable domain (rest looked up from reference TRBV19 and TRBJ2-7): DGGITQSPKYLFRKEGQNVTLSCEQNLNHDAMYWYRQDPGQGLRLIYYSQIVNDFQKGDIAEGYSVSREKKESFPLTVTSAQKNPTAFYLCASRMVGTYEQYFGPGTRLTVT.

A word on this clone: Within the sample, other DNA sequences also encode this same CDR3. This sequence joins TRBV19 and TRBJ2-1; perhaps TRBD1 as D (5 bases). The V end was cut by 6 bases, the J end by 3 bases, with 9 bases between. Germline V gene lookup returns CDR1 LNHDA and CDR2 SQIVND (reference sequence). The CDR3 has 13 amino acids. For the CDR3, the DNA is TGTGCCAGTAGGGGGCGCTTCTACAATGAGCAGTTCTTC. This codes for CASRGRFYNEQFF.

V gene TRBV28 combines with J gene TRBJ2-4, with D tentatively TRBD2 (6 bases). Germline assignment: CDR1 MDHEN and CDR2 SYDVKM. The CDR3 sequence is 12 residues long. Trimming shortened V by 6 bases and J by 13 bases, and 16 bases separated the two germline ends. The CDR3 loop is CASSLELGLQYF. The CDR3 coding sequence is TGTGCCAGCAGCTTGGAGTTGGGACTCCAGTACTTC. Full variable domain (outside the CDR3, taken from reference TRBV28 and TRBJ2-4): DVKVTQSSRYLVKRTGEKVFLECVQDMDHENMFWYRQDPGLGLRLIYFSYDVKMKEKGDIPEGYSVSREKKERFSLILESASTNQTSMYLCASSLELGLQYFGAGTRLSVL.

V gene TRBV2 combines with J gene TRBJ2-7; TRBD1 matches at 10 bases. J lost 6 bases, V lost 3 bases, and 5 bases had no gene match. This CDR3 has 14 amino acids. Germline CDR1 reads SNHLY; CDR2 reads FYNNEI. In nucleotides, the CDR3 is TGTGCCAGCAGTGAGGGACAGGGGATGGGCGAGCAGTACTTC. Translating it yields CASSEGQGMGEQYF.

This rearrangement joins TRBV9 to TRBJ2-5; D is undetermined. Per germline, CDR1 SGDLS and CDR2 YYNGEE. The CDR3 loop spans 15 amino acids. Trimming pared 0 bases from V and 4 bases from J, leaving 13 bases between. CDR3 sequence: CASSVVPVGSETQYF. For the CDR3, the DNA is TGTGCCAGCAGCGTAGTGCCGGTGGGGTCAGAGACCCAGTACTTC.

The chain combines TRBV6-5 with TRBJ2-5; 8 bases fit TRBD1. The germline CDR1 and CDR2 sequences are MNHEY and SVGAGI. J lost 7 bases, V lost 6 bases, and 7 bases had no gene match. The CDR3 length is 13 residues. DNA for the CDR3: TGTGCCAGCAGGAAGACAGGGGCCGGGACCCAGTACTTC. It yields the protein CASRKTGAGTQYF.

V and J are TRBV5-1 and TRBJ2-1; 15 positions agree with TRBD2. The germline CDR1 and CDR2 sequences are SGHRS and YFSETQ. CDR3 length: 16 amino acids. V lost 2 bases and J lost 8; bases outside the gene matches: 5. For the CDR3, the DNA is TGCGCCAGCAGCTTAGGACTAGCGGGAGGGATGGATGAGCAGTTCTTC. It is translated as CASSLGLAGGMDEQFF.

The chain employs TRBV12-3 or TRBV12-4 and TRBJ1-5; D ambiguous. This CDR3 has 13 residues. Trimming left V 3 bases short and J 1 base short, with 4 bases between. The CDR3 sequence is CASSFASNQPQHF. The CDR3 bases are TGTGCCAGCAGTTTTGCAAGCAATCAGCCCCAGCATTTT.

This CDR3 is CSVEVSGNTIYF. The CDR3 DNA is TGCAGCGTTGAAGTCTCTGGAAACACCATATATTTT. The chain joins TRBV29-1 to TRBJ1-3, with unresolved D. The V gene's germline CDR1 is SQVTM and CDR2 ANQGSEA. Trimming pared 1 base from V and 0 bases from J, leaving 1 base between. The CDR3 runs to 12 residues.

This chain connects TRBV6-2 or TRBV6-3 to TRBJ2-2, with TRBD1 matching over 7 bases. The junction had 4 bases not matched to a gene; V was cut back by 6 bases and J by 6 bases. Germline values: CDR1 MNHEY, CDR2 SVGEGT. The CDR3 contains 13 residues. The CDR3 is CASSRQGPGELFF. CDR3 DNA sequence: TGTGCCAGCAGCCGACAGGGCCCCGGGGAGCTGTTTTTT.

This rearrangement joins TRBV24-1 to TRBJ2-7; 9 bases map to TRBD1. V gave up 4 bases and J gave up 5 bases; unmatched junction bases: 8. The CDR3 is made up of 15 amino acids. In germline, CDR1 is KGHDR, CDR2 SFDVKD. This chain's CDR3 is CATSDYGQGIDEQYF. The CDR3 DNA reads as TGTGCCACCAGTGACTACGGACAGGGGATCGACGAGCAGTACTTC.

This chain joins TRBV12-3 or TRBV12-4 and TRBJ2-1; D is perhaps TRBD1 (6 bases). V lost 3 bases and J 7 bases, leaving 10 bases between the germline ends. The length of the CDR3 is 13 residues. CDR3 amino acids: CASSLAGANEQFF. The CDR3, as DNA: TGTGCCAGCAGTTTGGCAGGGGCGAATGAGCAGTTCTTC.

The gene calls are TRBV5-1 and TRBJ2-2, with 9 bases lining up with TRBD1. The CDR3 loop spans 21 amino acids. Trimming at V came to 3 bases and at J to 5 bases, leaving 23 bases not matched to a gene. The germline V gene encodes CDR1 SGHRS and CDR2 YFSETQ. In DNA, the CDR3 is TGCGCCAGCAGCTCGCCGTCTCTAAACAGGGGGCCTCTCCTTCAAACCGGGGAGCTGTTTTTT. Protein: CASSSPSLNRGPLLQTGELFF.

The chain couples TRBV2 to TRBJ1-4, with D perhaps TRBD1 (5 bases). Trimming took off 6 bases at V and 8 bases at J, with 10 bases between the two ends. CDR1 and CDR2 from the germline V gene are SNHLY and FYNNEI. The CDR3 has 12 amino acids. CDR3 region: CASRQEGEKLFF. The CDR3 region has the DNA TGTGCCAGCAGACAGGAGGGCGAAAAACTGTTTTTT.

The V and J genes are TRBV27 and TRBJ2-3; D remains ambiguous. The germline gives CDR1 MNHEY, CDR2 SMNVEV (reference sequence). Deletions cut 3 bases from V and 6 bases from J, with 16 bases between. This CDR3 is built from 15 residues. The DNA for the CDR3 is TGTGCCAGCAGTTTTGAGACGACGAGGTGGGATACGCAGTATTTT. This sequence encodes CASSFETTRWDTQYF.

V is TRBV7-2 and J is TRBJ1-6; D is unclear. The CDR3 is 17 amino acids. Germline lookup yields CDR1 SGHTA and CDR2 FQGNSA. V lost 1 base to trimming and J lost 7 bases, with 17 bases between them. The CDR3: CASSLEIRDPPNSPLHF. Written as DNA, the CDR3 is TGTGCCAGCAGCTTAGAAATCCGGGATCCTCCAAATTCACCCCTCCACTTT.

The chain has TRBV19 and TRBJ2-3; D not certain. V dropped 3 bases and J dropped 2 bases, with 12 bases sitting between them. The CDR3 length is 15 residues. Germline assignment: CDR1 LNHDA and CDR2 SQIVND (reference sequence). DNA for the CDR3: TGTGCCAGTAGTATGGTGGCAGACAACACAGATACGCAGTATTTT. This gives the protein CASSMVADNTDTQYF.

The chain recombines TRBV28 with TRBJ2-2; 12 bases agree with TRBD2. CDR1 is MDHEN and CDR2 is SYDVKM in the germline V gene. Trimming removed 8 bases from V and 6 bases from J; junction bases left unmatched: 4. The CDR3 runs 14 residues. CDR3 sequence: CASRTSGTPGELFF. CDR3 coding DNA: TGTGCCAGCCGGACTAGCGGGACCCCCGGGGAGCTGTTTTTT.

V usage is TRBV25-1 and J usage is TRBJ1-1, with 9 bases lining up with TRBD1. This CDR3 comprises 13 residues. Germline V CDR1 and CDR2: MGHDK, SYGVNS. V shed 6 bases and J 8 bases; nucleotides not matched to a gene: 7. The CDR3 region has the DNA TGTGCCAGCAGCTATGGACAGGGGTCAGAAGCTTTCTTT. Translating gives CASSYGQGSEAFF.

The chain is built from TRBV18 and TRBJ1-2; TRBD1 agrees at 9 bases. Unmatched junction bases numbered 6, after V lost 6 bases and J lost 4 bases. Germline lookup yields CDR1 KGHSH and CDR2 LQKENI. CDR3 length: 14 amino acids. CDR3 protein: CASSSDRGAYGYTF. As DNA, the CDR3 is TGTGCCAGCTCGTCGGACAGGGGAGCCTATGGCTACACCTTC. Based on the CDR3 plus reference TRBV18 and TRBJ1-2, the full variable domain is NAGVMQNPRHLVRRRGQEARLRCSPMKGHSHVYWYRQLPEEGLKFMVYLQKENIIDESGMPKERFSAEFPKEGPSILRIQQVVRGDSAAYFCASSSDRGAYGYTFGSGTRLTVV.

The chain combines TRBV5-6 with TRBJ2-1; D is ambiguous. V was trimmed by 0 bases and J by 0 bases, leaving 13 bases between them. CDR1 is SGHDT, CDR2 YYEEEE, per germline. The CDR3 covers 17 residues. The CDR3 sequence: CASSLAVGDLSYNEQFF. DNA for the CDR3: TGTGCCAGCAGCTTGGCGGTGGGCGACCTCTCCTACAATGAGCAGTTCTTC.